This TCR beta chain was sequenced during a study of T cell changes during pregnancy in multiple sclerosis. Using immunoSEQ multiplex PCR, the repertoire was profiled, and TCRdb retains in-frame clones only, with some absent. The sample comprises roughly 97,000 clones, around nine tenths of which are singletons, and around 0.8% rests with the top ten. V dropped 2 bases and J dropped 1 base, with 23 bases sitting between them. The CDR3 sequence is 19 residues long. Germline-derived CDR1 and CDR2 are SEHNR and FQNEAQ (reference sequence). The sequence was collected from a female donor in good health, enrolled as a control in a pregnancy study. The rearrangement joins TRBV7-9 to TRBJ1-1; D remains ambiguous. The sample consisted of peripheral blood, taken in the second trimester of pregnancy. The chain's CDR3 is CASSLSIYGLRLKNTEAFF. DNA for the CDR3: TGTGCCAGCAGCTTAAGCATTTACGGCTTACGACTTAAGAACACTGAAGCTTTCTTT.